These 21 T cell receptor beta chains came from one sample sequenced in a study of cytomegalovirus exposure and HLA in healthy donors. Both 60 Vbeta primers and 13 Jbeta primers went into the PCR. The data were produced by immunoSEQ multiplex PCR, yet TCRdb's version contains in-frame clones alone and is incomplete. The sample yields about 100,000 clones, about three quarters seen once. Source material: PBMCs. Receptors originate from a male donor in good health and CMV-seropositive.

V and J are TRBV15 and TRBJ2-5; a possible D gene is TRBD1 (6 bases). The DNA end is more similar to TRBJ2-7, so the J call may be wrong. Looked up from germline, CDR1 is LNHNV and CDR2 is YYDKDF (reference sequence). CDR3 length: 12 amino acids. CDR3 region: CATGTTLGEQYF. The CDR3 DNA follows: TGTGCCACCGGGACAACCTTGGGCGAGCAGTACTTC.

CDR3 sequence: CASSSRPHVTDTQYF. CDR3 nucleotide sequence: TGTGCCAGCAGCTCTAGACCTCATGTGACAGATACGCAGTATTTT. The chain employs TRBV5-8 and TRBJ2-3; D remains ambiguous. The germline gives CDR1 SGHTS, CDR2 YDEGEE. The CDR3 runs 15 residues. The ends were cut back, 3 bases at V and 3 bases at J, with 14 bases in the middle. The variable domain in full, with the rest retrieved from reference TRBV5-8 and TRBJ2-3, is EAGVTQSPTHLIKTRGQQATLRCSPISGHTSVYWYQQALGLGLQFLLWYDEGEERNRGNFPPRFSGRQFPNYSSELNVNALELEDSALYLCASSSRPHVTDTQYFGPGTRLTVL.

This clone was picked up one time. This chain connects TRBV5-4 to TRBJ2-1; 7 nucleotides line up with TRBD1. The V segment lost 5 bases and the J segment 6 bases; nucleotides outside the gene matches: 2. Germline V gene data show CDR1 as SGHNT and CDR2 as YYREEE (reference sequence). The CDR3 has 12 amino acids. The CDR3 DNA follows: TGTGCCAGCAGTAGACAGGGCAATGAGCAGTTCTTC. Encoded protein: CASSRQGNEQFF.

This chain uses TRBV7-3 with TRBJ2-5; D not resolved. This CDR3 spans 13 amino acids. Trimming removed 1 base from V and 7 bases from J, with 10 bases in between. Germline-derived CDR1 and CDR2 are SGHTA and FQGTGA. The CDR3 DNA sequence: TGTGCCAGCAGCTTAAGCGGTAGAGGGACCCAGTACTTC. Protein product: CASSLSGRGTQYF.

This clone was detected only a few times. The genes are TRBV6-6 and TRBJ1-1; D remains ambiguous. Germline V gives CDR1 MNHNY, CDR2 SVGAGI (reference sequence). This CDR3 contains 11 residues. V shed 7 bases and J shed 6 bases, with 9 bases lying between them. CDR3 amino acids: CASKSSPEAFF. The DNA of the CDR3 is TGTGCCAGCAAAAGCTCCCCTGAAGCTTTCTTT.

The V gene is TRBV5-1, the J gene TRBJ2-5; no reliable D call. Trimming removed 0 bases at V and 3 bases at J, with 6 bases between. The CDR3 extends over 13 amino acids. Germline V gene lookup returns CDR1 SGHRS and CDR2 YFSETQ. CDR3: CASSLELEETQYF. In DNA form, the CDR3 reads TGCGCCAGCAGCTTGGAGCTCGAAGAGACCCAGTACTTC.

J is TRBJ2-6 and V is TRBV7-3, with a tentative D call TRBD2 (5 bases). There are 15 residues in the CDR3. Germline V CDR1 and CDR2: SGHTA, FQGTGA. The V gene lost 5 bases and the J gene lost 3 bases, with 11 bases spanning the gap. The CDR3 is CASSPREGGANVLTF. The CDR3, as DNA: TGTGCCAGCAGCCCCCGGGAAGGTGGGGCCAACGTCCTGACTTTC.

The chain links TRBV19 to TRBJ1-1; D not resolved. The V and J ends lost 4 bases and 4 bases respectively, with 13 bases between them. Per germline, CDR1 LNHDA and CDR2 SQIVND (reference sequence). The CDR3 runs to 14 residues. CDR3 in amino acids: CASSTVGVGTEAFF. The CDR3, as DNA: TGTGCCAGTAGTACCGTAGGAGTGGGCACTGAAGCTTTCTTT. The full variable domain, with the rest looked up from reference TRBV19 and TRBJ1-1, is DGGITQSPKYLFRKEGQNVTLSCEQNLNHDAMYWYRQDPGQGLRLIYYSQIVNDFQKGDIAEGYSVSREKKESFPLTVTSAQKNPTAFYLCASSTVGVGTEAFFGQGTRLTVV.

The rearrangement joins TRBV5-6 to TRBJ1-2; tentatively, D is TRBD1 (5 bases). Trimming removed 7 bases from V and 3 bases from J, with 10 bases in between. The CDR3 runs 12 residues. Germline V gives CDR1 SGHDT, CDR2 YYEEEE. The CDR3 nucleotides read TGTGCCAGCCACGCAGGGTACTATGGCTACACCTTC. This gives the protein CASHAGYYGYTF.

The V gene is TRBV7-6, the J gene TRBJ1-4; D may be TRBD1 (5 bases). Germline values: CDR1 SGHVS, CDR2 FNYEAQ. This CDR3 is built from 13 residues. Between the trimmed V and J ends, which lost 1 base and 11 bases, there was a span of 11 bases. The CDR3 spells CASSLVSGNKLFF. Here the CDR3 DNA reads TGTGCCAGCAGCTTAGTATCAGGGAACAAACTGTTTTTT. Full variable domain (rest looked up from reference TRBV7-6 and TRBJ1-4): GAGVSQSPRYKVTKRGQDVALRCDPISGHVSLYWYRQALGQGPEFLTYFNYEAQQDKSGLPNDRFSAERPEGSISTLTIQRTEQRDSAMYRCASSLVSGNKLFFGSGTQLSVL.

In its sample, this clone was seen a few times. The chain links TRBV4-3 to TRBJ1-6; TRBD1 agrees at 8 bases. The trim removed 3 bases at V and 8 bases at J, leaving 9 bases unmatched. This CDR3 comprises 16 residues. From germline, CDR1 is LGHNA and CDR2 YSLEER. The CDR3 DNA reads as TGCGCCAGCAGCCAGTCTTCCGGGACAGGATATTCACCCCTCCACTTT. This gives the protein CASSQSSGTGYSPLHF.

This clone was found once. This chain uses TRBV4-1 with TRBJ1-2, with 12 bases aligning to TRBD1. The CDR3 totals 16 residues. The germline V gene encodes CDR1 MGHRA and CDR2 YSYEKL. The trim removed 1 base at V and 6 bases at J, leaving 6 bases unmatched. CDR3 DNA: TGCGCCAGCAGCCAAGTGGGACAGGGGGCCGCGAATGGCTACACCTTC. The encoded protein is CASSQVGQGAANGYTF.

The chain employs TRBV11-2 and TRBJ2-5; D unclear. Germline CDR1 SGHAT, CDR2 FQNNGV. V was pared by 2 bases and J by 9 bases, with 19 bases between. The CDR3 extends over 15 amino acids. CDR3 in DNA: TGTGCCAGCAGCTTATACACCGGCCGTGGAGTGGCCCAGTACTTC. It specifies CASSLYTGRGVAQYF.

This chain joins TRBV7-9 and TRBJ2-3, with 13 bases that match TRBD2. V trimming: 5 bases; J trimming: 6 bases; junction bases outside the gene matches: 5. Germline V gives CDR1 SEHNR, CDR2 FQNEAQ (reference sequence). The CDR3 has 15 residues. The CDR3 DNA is TGTGCCAGCAGCGGGACTAGCGGGGCCGGTGATACGCAGTATTTT. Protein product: CASSGTSGAGDTQYF.

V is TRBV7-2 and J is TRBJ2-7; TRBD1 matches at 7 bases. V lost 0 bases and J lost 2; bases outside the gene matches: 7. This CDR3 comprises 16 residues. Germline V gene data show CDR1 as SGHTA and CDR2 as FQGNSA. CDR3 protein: CASSLAGPTGTYEQYF. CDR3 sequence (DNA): TGTGCCAGCAGCTTAGCGGGACCGACAGGGACCTACGAGCAGTACTTC.

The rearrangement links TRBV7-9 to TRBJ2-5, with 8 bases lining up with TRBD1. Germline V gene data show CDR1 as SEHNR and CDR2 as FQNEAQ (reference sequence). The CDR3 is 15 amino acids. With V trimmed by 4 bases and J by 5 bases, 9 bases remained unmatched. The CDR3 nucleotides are TGTGCCAGCAGCTCCGGACAGGGAGGTTCCGAGACCCAGTACTTC. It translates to CASSSGQGGSETQYF.

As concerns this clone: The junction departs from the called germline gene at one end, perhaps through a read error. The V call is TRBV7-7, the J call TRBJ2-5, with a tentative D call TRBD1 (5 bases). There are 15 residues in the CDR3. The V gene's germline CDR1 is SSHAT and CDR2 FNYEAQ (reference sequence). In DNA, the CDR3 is TGTGCTAGCAGCTTAAAGCTAGGCAGGGAATATACCCAGTACTTC. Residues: CASSLKLGREYTQYF.

The CDR3 spells CASSWSQGENGYTF. As DNA, the CDR3 is TGCGCCAGCAGCTGGTCACAGGGGGAAAATGGCTACACCTTC. The chain has TRBV5-1 and TRBJ1-2; 8 bases match TRBD1. The ends lost 3 bases at V and 6 bases at J; junction bases unmatched: 7. From germline, CDR1 is SGHRS and CDR2 YFSETQ. The CDR3 has 14 residues.

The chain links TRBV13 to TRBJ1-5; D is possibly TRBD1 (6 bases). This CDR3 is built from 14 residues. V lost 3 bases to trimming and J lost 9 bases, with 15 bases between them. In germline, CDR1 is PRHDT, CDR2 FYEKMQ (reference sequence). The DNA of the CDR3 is TGTGCCAGCAGCTTGGGGATCGGGGGGCGGCCCCAGCATTTT. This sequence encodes CASSLGIGGRPQHF.

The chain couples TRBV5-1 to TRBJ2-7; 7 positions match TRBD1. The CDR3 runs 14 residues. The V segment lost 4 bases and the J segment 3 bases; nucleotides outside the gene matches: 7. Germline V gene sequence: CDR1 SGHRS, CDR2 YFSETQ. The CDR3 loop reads CASSQGQNDYEQYF. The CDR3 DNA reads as TGCGCCAGCAGCCAGGGACAGAACGACTACGAGCAGTACTTC.

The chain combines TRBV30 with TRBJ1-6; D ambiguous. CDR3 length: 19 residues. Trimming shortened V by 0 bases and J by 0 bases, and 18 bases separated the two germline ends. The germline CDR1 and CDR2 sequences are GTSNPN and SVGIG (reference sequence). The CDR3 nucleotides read TGTGCCTGGAGTGTAGTTCGTGGCAGTAACCACTCCTATAATTCACCCCTCCACTTT. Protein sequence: CAWSVVRGSNHSYNSPLHF.